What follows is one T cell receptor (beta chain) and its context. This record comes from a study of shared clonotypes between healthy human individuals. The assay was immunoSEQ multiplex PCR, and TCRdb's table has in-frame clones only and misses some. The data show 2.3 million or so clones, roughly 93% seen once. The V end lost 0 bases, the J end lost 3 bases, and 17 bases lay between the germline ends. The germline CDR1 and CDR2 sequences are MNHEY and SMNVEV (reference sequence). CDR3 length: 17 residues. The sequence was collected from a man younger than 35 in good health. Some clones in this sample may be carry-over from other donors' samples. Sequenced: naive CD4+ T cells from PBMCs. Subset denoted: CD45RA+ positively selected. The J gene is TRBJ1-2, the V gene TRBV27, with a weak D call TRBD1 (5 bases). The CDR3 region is CASSLSRGGVSYYGYTF. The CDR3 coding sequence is TGTGCCAGCAGTTTATCGCGGGGGGGAGTGTCCTACTATGGCTACACCTTC.